Below, 26 T cell receptor beta chains from the same sample are listed, as sequenced in a study of graft-versus-host responses after intestinal transplantation. Antigens of these TCRs are unknown. TCRdb's table, derived via immunoSEQ multiplex PCR, lists solely in-frame clones and lacks some. Of more than 95,000 clones in the sample, 93% are singletons; the top ten hold approximately 1.2%. The source material was unstimulated CD8+ T cells sorted from spleen or lymph node cells, sampled before intestinal transplant. All receptors come from a human donor who received an intestinal transplant.

The rearrangement uses TRBV4-1 and TRBJ2-1; D is uncertain. The CDR3 extends over 12 amino acids. The V and J ends lost 1 base and 8 bases respectively, with 6 bases between them. Germline CDR1 is MGHRA and CDR2 is YSYEKL. CDR3 region: CASSQAGHEQFF. CDR3 DNA: TGCGCCAGCAGCCAAGCTGGCCATGAGCAGTTCTTC.

The V call is TRBV19, the J call TRBJ1-1; D is uncertain. CDR1 and CDR2 (germline): LNHDA, SQIVND (reference sequence). V was cut by 4 bases and J by 6 bases, with 12 bases left in between. The CDR3 is 13 amino acids. DNA for the CDR3: TGTGCCAGTAGTACGGCTTCTAATTCTGAAGCTTTCTTT. Translation gives CASSTASNSEAFF.

CDR3 in amino acids: CASSFGTGYEQFF. Written as DNA, the CDR3 is TGTGCCAGCAGCTTCGGGACAGGCTATGAGCAGTTCTTC. The chain uses TRBV11-2 and TRBJ2-1; TRBD1 matches 8 bases. Germline trimming cut 3 bases from V and 8 bases from J; bases unmatched to any gene: 3. CDR1 is SGHAT and CDR2 is FQNNGV in the germline V gene. The CDR3 covers 13 residues.

J is TRBJ2-1 and V is TRBV6-5; no clear D. The CDR3 has 14 residues. Per germline, CDR1 MNHEY and CDR2 SVGAGI. Trimming cost V 0 bases and J 3 bases, with 6 bases left between them. CDR3 sequence (DNA): TGTGCCAGCAGTTACTCGGGCAGCTACAATGAGCAGTTCTTC. Its translation: CASSYSGSYNEQFF.

The chain recombines TRBV19 with TRBJ1-2; perhaps TRBD1 as D (6 bases). V was shortened by 7 bases and J by 10 bases, with 16 bases between the two germline ends. In germline, CDR1 is LNHDA, CDR2 SQIVND (reference sequence). The CDR3 contains 12 residues. The CDR3 sequence: CASNKGEVDYTF. The CDR3 DNA is TGTGCCAGTAATAAGGGGGAAGTTGACTACACCTTC.

The V call is TRBV7-6, the J call TRBJ2-7; 11 bases line up with TRBD2. Germline V CDR1 and CDR2: SGHVS, FNYEAQ. There are 14 residues in the CDR3. The V segment lost 5 bases and the J segment 6 bases; nucleotides outside the gene matches: 6. CDR3 in amino acids: CASSPSTSGAEQYF. The CDR3, as DNA: TGTGCCAGCAGCCCCTCGACTAGCGGGGCCGAGCAGTACTTC.

V usage is TRBV7-6 and J usage is TRBJ2-2, with 9 bases that match TRBD2. The CDR3 spans 15 residues. From germline, CDR1 is SGHVS and CDR2 FNYEAQ. After removal of 3 bases from V and 4 bases from J, the junction contained 3 bases not matched to a gene. CDR3: CASSFAGGFTGELFF. The CDR3, as DNA: TGTGCCAGCAGCTTCGCGGGGGGGTTCACCGGGGAGCTGTTTTTT.

The chain joins TRBV7-6 to TRBJ1-5; the match to TRBD1 covers 7 bases. J lost 5 bases, V lost 2 bases, and 6 bases had no gene match. Looked up from germline, CDR1 is SGHVS and CDR2 is FNYEAQ. This CDR3 has 15 residues. The CDR3 DNA reads as TGTGCCAGCAGCTTATCCGCAGGGGGTGATCAGCCCCAGCATTTT. Residues: CASSLSAGGDQPQHF.

The chain is built from TRBV19 and TRBJ2-3; D gene uncertain. This CDR3 contains 14 residues. In germline, CDR1 is LNHDA, CDR2 SQIVND (reference sequence). V shed 3 bases and J shed 5 bases, with 12 bases lying between them. CDR3 DNA: TGTGCCAGTAGTATGGGCGGTGGCCAAGATACGCAGTATTTT. It codes for CASSMGGGQDTQYF.

This clone has a single count. The V and J genes are TRBV6-5 and TRBJ1-2; no definite D call. Trimming removed 2 bases from V and 6 bases from J, with 16 bases in between. Germline values: CDR1 MNHEY, CDR2 SVGAGI. CDR3 length: 15 amino acids. This chain's CDR3 is CASSYGTLESNGYTF. The DNA for the CDR3 is TGTGCCAGCAGTTACGGAACCCTCGAATCCAATGGCTACACCTTC.

The chain carries TRBV5-4 and TRBJ2-1; D is perhaps TRBD2 (6 bases). V lost 4 bases and J 7 bases, leaving 6 bases between the germline ends. Germline values: CDR1 SGHNT, CDR2 YYREEE (reference sequence). This CDR3 contains 11 residues. Written as DNA, the CDR3 is TGTGCCAGCAGCGGGGGGAATGAGCAGTTCTTC. This translates into CASSGGNEQFF.

This chain links TRBV29-1 with TRBJ1-1, with D unclear. Trimming shortened V by 4 bases and J by 1 base, and 13 bases separated the two germline ends. Per the germline V gene, CDR1 is SQVTM and CDR2 is ANQGSEA. The CDR3 loop spans 14 amino acids. Here the CDR3 DNA reads TGCAGCGTTGTGGGGTGGGCGGGGAACACTGAAGCTTTCTTT. As protein: CSVVGWAGNTEAFF.

V usage is TRBV6-4 and J usage is TRBJ1-2; tentative D call: TRBD1 (6 bases). Between the trimmed V and J ends, which lost 0 bases and 9 bases, there was a span of 11 bases. This CDR3 is built from 13 residues. From germline, CDR1 is MRHNA and CDR2 SNTAGT. For the CDR3, the DNA is TGTGCCAGCAGTGACTCTGGGGGCTGGAGCTACACCTTC. Translation gives CASSDSGGWSYTF.

The CDR3 DNA reads TGTGCCAGCAGCCCTGCCGGAACAGGGACCTACGAGCAGTACTTC. Translation gives CASSPAGTGTYEQYF. The rearrangement joins TRBV7-9 to TRBJ2-7; D perhaps matches TRBD1 (6 bases). Germline values: CDR1 SEHNR, CDR2 FQNEAQ (reference sequence). The CDR3 totals 15 residues. Trimming stripped 5 bases from V and 2 bases from J, with 16 bases between.

The chain carries TRBV19 and TRBJ2-7, with 7 bases lining up with TRBD1. The germline V gene encodes CDR1 LNHDA and CDR2 SQIVND (reference sequence). J gave up 6 bases and V 4 bases, and 15 bases lay outside the gene matches. This CDR3 has 16 amino acids. CDR3 region: CASSTDLTGKSSEQYF. The CDR3 bases are TGTGCCAGTAGTACCGACTTGACAGGGAAGAGTAGCGAGCAGTACTTC.

V is TRBV4-1 and J is TRBJ2-5; tentatively, D is TRBD1 (6 bases). The CDR3 is 17 residues long. Germline V lookup: CDR1 MGHRA, CDR2 YSYEKL. V lost 3 bases to trimming and J lost 3 bases, with 20 bases between them. CDR3 in amino acids: CASSQITGREGEETQYF. The CDR3, as DNA: TGCGCCAGCAGCCAGATAACCGGACGTGAGGGGGAAGAGACCCAGTACTTC.

The CDR3 is CASSFSPGGTYGYTF. The CDR3 DNA reads as TGTGCCAGCAGCTTTAGCCCAGGGGGCACCTATGGCTACACCTTC. This chain links TRBV5-4 with TRBJ1-2; TRBD1 agrees at 8 bases. Trimming at V came to 2 bases and at J to 4 bases, leaving 7 bases not matched to a gene. CDR3 length: 15 amino acids. Germline loops: CDR1 SGHNT, CDR2 YYREEE (reference sequence).

V is TRBV2 and J is TRBJ1-4, with 8 bases lining up with TRBD1. V shed 6 bases and J 8 bases; nucleotides not matched to a gene: 8. The CDR3 spans 14 residues. Looked up from germline, CDR1 is SNHLY and CDR2 is FYNNEI. DNA of the CDR3: TGTGCCAGCAGGCTCGAACAGGGGGGAGAAAAACTGTTTTTT. Its translation is CASRLEQGGEKLFF.

The chain couples TRBV10-2 to TRBJ2-3; the D gene is possibly TRBD1 (5 bases). The CDR3 has 16 residues. V was cut by 3 bases and J by 2 bases, with 15 bases left in between. Per germline, CDR1 WSHSY and CDR2 SAAADI. The CDR3 region is CASSDSSGPTTDTQYF. The CDR3 coding sequence is TGCGCCAGCAGTGACTCGTCAGGGCCGACCACAGATACGCAGTATTTT.

The V gene is TRBV5-1, the J gene TRBJ2-1, with TRBD2 matching 13 bases. Germline V gene sequence: CDR1 SGHRS, CDR2 YFSETQ. The CDR3 loop spans 15 amino acids. Trimming removed 4 bases from V and 7 bases from J; junction bases left unmatched: 5. Here the CDR3 reads CASSVTSGGVNEQFF. The CDR3 DNA reads TGCGCCAGCAGCGTCACTAGCGGGGGGGTTAATGAGCAGTTCTTC. The full variable domain, its missing parts supplied by reference TRBV5-1 and TRBJ2-1, is KAGVTQTPRYLIKTRGQQVTLSCSPISGHRSVSWYQQTPGQGLQFLFEYFSETQRNKGNFPGRFSGRQFSNSRSEMNVSTLELGDSALYLCASSVTSGGVNEQFFGPGTRLTVL.

CDR3 DNA sequence: TGTGCCAGCAGCTTAGGTGGGCTAGGTCCGACCGGGGAGCTGTTTTTT. It specifies CASSLGGLGPTGELFF. The chain is built from TRBV13 and TRBJ2-2; no clear D gene. The CDR3 loop spans 16 amino acids. Germline V gene data show CDR1 as PRHDT and CDR2 as FYEKMQ (reference sequence). V was trimmed by 0 bases and J by 5 bases, leaving 13 bases between them. Full variable domain (rest looked up from reference TRBV13 and TRBJ2-2): AAGVIQSPRHLIKEKRETATLKCYPIPRHDTVYWYQQGPGQDPQFLISFYEKMQSDKGSIPDRFSAQQFSDYHSELNMSSLELGDSALYFCASSLGGLGPTGELFFGEGSRLTVL.

This clone was seen more than once but under ten times. V is TRBV7-8 and J is TRBJ1-5; D is unresolved. There are 13 residues in the CDR3. In germline, CDR1 is SGHVS, CDR2 FQNEAQ. The ends were cut back, 5 bases at V and 0 bases at J, with 5 bases in the middle. CDR3 in amino acids: CASSIHSNQPQHF. The CDR3 DNA sequence: TGTGCCAGCAGCATACATAGCAATCAGCCCCAGCATTTT.

The chain uses TRBV27 and TRBJ2-7; the D is unclear. The CDR3 spans 14 residues. Between the trimmed V and J ends, which lost 5 bases and 0 bases, there was a span of 11 bases. Germline V gene lookup returns CDR1 MNHEY and CDR2 SMNVEV (reference sequence). CDR3 DNA sequence: TGTGCCAGCAGTCTCCTAAAAAACTCCTACGAGCAGTACTTC. Amino acids: CASSLLKNSYEQYF.

J is TRBJ1-6 and V is TRBV6-1; D gene unclear. V was shortened by 0 bases and J by 0 bases, with 12 bases between the two germline ends. The CDR3 covers 18 residues. Germline values: CDR1 MNHNS, CDR2 SASEGT. The chain's CDR3 is CASSEANPLISYNSPLHF. The CDR3, as DNA: TGTGCCAGCAGTGAAGCGAACCCTCTCATCTCCTATAATTCACCCCTCCACTTT.

J is TRBJ2-6 and V is TRBV27, with 8 bases fitting TRBD1. Germline V lookup: CDR1 MNHEY, CDR2 SMNVEV (reference sequence). The CDR3 is 20 residues long. V lost 1 base, J lost 0 bases, and 11 bases stayed unmatched. CDR3 nucleotide sequence: TGTGCCAGCAGTTTATGGGGCCTAACAGGGGGGACCTCTGGGGCCAACGTCCTGACTTTC. It yields the protein CASSLWGLTGGTSGANVLTF.

The chain employs TRBV2 and TRBJ2-3; perhaps TRBD2 as D (5 bases). The germline V and J ends were trimmed by 7 bases and 6 bases, with 11 bases remaining between them. This CDR3 has 12 residues. The germline CDR1 and CDR2 sequences are SNHLY and FYNNEI. The CDR3 sequence: CASKEGLDTQYF. CDR3 coding DNA: TGTGCCAGCAAAGAGGGCTTGGATACGCAGTATTTT.